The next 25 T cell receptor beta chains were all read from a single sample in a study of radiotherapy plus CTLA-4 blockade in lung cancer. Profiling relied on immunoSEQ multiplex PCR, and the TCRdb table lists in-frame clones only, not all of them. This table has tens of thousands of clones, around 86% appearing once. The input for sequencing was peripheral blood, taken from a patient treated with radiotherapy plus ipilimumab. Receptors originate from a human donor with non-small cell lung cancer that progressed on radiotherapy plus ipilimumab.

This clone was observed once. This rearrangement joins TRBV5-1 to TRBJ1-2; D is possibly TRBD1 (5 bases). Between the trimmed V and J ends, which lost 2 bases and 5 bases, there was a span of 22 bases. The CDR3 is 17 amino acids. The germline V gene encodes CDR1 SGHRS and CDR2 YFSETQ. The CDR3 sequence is CASSLSPSPVRDYGYTF. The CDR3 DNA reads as TGCGCCAGCAGCTTATCCCCAAGTCCGGTCAGGGATTATGGCTACACCTTC.

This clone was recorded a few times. CDR3: CAAMDGEAFF. The DNA for the CDR3 is TGTGCCGCAATGGACGGTGAAGCTTTCTTT. The chain couples TRBV28 to TRBJ1-1; D gene uncertain. The V end lost 11 bases, the J end lost 7 bases, and 11 bases lay between the germline ends. The CDR3 runs 10 residues. Looked up from germline, CDR1 is MDHEN and CDR2 is SYDVKM. The full variable domain, completed using reference TRBV28 and TRBJ1-1, is DVKVTQSSRYLVKRTGEKVFLECVQDMDHENMFWYRQDPGLGLRLIYFSYDVKMKEKGDIPEGYSVSREKKERFSLILESASTNQTSMYLCAAMDGEAFFGQGTRLTVV.

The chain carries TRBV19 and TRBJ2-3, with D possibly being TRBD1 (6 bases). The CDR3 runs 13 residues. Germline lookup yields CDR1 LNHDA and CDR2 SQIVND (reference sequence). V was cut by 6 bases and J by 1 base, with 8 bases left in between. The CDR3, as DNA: TGTGCCAGTAGGTGGACAGGCACAGATACGCAGTATTTT. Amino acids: CASRWTGTDTQYF.

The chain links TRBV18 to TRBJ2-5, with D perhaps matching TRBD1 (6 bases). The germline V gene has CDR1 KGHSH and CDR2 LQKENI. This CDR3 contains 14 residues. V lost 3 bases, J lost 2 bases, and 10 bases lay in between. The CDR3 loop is CASSPGQSQETQYF. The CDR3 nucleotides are TGTGCCAGCTCACCCGGACAGAGTCAAGAGACCCAGTACTTC. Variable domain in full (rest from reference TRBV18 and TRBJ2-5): NAGVMQNPRHLVRRRGQEARLRCSPMKGHSHVYWYRQLPEEGLKFMVYLQKENIIDESGMPKERFSAEFPKEGPSILRIQQVVRGDSAAYFCASSPGQSQETQYFGPGTRLLVL.

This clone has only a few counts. The CDR3 DNA reads as TGTGCCAGCAGTCCCCTCCTCGTGGGCTTTGATGCTTTCTTT. Translated: CASSPLLVGFDAFF. This chain joins TRBV6-5 and TRBJ1-1; no reliable D call. This CDR3 is built from 14 residues. V lost 5 bases and J lost 11, with 21 bases in between. Germline loops: CDR1 MNHEY, CDR2 SVGAGI.

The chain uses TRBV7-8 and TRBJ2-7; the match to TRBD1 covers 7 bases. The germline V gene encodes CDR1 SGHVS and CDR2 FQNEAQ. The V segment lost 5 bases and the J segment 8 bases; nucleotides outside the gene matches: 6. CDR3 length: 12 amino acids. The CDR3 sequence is CASSHDRAKQYF. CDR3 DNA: TGTGCCAGCAGCCATGACAGGGCTAAGCAGTACTTC. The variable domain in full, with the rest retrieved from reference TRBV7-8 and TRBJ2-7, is GAGVSQSPRYKVAKRGQDVALRCDPISGHVSLFWYQQALGQGPEFLTYFQNEAQLDKSGLPSDRFFAERPEGSVSTLKIQRTQQEDSAVYLCASSHDRAKQYFGPGTRLTVT.

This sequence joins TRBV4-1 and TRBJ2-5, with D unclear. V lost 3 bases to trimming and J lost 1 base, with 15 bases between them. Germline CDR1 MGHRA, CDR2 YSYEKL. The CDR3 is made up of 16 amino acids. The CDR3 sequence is CASSHGPYPGQETQYF. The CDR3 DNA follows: TGCGCCAGCAGCCATGGCCCTTATCCGGGCCAAGAGACCCAGTACTTC.

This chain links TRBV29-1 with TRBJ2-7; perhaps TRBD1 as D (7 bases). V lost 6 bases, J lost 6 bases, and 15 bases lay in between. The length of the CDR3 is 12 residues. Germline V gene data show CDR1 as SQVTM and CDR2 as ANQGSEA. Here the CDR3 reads CSVGGGYGEQYF. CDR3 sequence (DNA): TGCAGCGTAGGAGGGGGCTATGGCGAGCAGTACTTC.

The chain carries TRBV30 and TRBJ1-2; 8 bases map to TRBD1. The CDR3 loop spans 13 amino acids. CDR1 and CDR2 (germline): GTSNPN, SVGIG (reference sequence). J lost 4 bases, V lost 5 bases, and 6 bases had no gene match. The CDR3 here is CAWARGRGYGYTF. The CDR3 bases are TGTGCCTGGGCCAGGGGGCGGGGCTATGGCTACACCTTC.

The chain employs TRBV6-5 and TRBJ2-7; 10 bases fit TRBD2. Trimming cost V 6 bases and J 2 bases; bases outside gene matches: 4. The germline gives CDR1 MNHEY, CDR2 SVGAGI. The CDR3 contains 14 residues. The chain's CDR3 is CASRKRGGPYEQYF. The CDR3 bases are TGTGCCAGCAGAAAGCGGGGGGGTCCCTACGAGCAGTACTTC.

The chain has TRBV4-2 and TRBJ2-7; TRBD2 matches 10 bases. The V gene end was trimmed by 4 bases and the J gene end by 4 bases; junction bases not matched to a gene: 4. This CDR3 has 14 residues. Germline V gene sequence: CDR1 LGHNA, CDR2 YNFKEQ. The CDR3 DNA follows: TGTGCCAGCAGCCGAGGGACTAGCGAGTACGAGCAGTACTTC. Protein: CASSRGTSEYEQYF.

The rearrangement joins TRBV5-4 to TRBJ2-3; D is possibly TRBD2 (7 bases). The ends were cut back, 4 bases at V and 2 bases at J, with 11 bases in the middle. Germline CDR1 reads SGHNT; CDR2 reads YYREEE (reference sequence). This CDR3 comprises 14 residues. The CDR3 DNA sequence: TGTGCCAGCAGCGCCCGGGGGGCCACAGATACGCAGTATTTT. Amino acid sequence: CASSARGATDTQYF.

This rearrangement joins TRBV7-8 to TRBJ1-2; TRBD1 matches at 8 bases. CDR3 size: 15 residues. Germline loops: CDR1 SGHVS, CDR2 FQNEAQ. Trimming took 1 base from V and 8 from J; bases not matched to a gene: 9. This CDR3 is CASSLVVGTGKGYTF. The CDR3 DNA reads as TGTGCCAGCAGCTTAGTGGTAGGGACAGGTAAAGGCTACACCTTC.

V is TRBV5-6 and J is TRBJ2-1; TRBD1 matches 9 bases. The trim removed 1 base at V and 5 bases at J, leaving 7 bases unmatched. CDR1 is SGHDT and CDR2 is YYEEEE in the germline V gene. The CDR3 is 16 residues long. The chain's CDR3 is CASSLLGWDRDNEQFF. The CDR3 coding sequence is TGTGCCAGCAGCTTGTTGGGGTGGGACAGGGACAATGAGCAGTTCTTC. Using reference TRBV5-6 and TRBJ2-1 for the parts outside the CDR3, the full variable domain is DAGVTQSPTHLIKTRGQQVTLRCSPKSGHDTVSWYQQALGQGPQFIFQYYEEEERQRGNFPDRFSGHQFPNYSSELNVNALLLGDSALYLCASSLLGWDRDNEQFFGPGTRLTVL.

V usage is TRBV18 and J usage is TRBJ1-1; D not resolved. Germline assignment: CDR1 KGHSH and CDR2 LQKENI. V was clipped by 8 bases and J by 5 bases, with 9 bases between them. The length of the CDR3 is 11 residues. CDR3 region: CASTRGTEAFF. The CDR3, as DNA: TGTGCCAGCACGAGAGGGACTGAAGCTTTCTTT.

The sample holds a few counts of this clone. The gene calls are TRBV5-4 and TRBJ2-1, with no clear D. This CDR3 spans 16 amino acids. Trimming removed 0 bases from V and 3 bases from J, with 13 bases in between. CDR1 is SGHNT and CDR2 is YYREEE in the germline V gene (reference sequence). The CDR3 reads CASSLGQADLYNEQFF. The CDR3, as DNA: TGTGCCAGCAGCTTGGGCCAGGCGGACCTCTACAATGAGCAGTTCTTC.

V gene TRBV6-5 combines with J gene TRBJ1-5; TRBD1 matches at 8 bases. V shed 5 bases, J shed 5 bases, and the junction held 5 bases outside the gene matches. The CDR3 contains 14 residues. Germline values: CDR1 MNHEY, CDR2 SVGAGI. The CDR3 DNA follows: TGTGCCAGCAGTGGGGACAGGAGAGATCAGCCCCAGCATTTT. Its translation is CASSGDRRDQPQHF.

The CDR3 DNA follows: TGTGCCTGGAGTGTATTGGGGAATCAGCCCCAGCATTTT. Protein product: CAWSVLGNQPQHF. The chain links TRBV30 to TRBJ1-5; D gene ambiguous. The CDR3 is made up of 13 amino acids. V lost 0 bases to trimming and J lost 4 bases, with 7 bases between them. Looked up from germline, CDR1 is GTSNPN and CDR2 is SVGIG (reference sequence).

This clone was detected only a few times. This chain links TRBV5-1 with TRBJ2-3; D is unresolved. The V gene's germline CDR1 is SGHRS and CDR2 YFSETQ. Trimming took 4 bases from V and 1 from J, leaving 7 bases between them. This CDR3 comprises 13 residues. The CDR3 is CASSEVGTDTQYF. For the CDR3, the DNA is TGCGCCAGCAGCGAGGTGGGCACAGATACGCAGTATTTT.

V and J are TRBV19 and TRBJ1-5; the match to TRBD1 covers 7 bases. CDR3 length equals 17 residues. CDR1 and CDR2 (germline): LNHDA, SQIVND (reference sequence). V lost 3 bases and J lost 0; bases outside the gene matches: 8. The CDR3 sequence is CASSILQGVYSNQPQHF. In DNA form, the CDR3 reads TGTGCCAGTAGTATCCTCCAGGGGGTTTATAGCAATCAGCCCCAGCATTTT.

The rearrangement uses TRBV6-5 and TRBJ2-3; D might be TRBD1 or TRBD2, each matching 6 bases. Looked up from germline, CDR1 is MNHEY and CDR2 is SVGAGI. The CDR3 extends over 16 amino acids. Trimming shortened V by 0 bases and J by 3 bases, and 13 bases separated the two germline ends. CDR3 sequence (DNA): TGTGCCAGCAGTTACTCCGAACGGGGGCTGACAGATACGCAGTATTTT. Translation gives CASSYSERGLTDTQYF.

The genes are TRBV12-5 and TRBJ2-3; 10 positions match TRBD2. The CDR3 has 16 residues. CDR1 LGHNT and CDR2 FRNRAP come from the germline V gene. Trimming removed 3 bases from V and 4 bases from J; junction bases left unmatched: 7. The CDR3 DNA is TGTGCTAGTGGTTTCGCTAGCGGGAGCGGGGCAGATACGCAGTATTTT. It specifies CASGFASGSGADTQYF.

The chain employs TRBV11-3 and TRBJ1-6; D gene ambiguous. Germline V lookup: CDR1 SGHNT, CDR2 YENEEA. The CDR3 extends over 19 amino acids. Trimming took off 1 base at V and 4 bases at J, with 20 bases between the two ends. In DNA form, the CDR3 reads TGTGCCAGCAGCTTAGTGAGGGCAGATCCACATACTTATAATTCACCCCTCCACTTT. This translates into CASSLVRADPHTYNSPLHF.

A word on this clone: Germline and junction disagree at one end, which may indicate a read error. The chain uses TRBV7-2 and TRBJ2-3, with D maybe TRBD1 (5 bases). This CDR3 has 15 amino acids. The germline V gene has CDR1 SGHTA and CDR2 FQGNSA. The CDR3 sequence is CASSLVDLSTGTQYF. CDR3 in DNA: TGTGCCAGCAGCTTAGTTGACTTAAGCACAGGTACGCAGTATTTT.

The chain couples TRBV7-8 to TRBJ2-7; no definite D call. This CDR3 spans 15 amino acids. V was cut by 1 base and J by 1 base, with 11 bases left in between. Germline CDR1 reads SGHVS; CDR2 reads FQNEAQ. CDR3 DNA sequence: TGTGCCAGCAGCTTAGTTGCCGACCTTTCCTACGAGCAGTACTTC. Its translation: CASSLVADLSYEQYF.